A selection of T cell receptor beta chains follows, all from one sample in a study of T cells after yellow fever vaccination. From the 5' RACE reads, TCRdb called clonotypes with MiXCR, one entry per CDR3 protein. The table records over 150,000 distinct CDR3 sequences, about 6.2% of them present only once. The sequencing used CD4+ T cells sorted from PBMCs, collected on the day of the first yellow fever vaccination. All receptors come from a man aged 18 to 30 who received the YFV17D yellow fever vaccine. CDR3s include the opening cysteine and the closing phenylalanine or tryptophan. Fields, in order: D gene, clone size, CDR3 length, J gene, V gene, CDR3 DNA, CDR3 protein. The D gene is left open where the match is weak. Not every row has a clone size; where given, it reads once, few, many or a size class.

D: -
size: many
length: 10
J: TRBJ1-4
V: TRBV6-5
DNA: TGTGCCAGCAGACAATCATGGCTGTTTTTT
CDR3: CASRQSWLFF

D: TRBD2
size: -
length: 17
J: TRBJ2-5
V: TRBV14
DNA: TGTGCCAGCAGCCACGACGACGGGACTAGCAGTGGAGAGACCCAGTACTTC
CDR3: CASSHDDGTSSGETQYF

D: -
size: many
length: 14
J: TRBJ2-7
V: TRBV29-1
DNA: TGCAGCGTTGAATTAGAGGACTACTCCTACGAGCAGTACTTC
CDR3: CSVELEDYSYEQYF

D: -
size: many
length: 14
J: TRBJ2-7
V: TRBV12-3/TRBV12-4
DNA: TGTGCCAGCAGTCCTGTTACTAGTCGACACGAGCAGTACTTC
CDR3: CASSPVTSRHEQYF

D: -
size: -
length: 15
J: TRBJ1-1
V: TRBV6-5
DNA: TGTGCCAGCAGTTACCCCCCCCAAGGGCACACTGAAGCTTTCTTT
CDR3: CASSYPPQGHTEAFF

D: -
size: many
length: 11
J: TRBJ1-2
V: TRBV12-3/TRBV12-4
DNA: TGTGCCAGCAGTCCACAACATGGCTACACCTTC
CDR3: CASSPQHGYTF

D: TRBD1
size: many
length: 17
J: TRBJ2-1
V: TRBV4-2
DNA: TGTGCCAGCAGCCAAGAGCCAGGGGGTCGCTCCTACAATGAGCAGTTCTTC
CDR3: CASSQEPGGRSYNEQFF

D: TRBD2
size: -
length: 17
J: TRBJ2-3
V: TRBV12-3/TRBV12-4
DNA: TGTGCCAGCACTCTCTCCGGGACTAGCGGGCTCACAGATACGCAGTATTTT
CDR3: CASTLSGTSGLTDTQYF

D: -
size: few
length: 14
J: TRBJ1-2
V: TRBV3-1
DNA: TGTGCCAGCACCCCGGCGGGGGGAACCTATGGCTACACCTTC
CDR3: CASTPAGGTYGYTF

D: -
size: -
length: 16
J: TRBJ2-2
V: TRBV7-2
DNA: TGTGCCAGCAGCCCAGTGGGGGACTTAAGGACCGGGGAGCTGTTTTTT
CDR3: CASSPVGDLRTGELFF

D: -
size: -
length: 15
J: TRBJ2-1
V: TRBV25-1
DNA: TGTGCCAGCAGGTCCCGGGACCCCCAGGGCAATGAGCAGTTCTTC
CDR3: CASRSRDPQGNEQFF

D: TRBD1
size: few
length: 13
J: TRBJ1-2
V: TRBV20-1
DNA: TGCAGTGCTATTGGGGGACAGAACTATGGCTACACCTTC
CDR3: CSAIGGQNYGYTF

D: -
size: many
length: 14
J: TRBJ1-3
V: TRBV5-1
DNA: TGCGCCAGCAGCTTGGACATCTCTGGAAACACCATATATTTT
CDR3: CASSLDISGNTIYF

D: -
size: few
length: 12
J: TRBJ2-2
V: TRBV24-1
DNA: TGTGCCACCAGTGCGTGGACCGGGGAGCTGTTTTTT
CDR3: CATSAWTGELFF

D: -
size: many
length: 15
J: TRBJ2-3
V: TRBV5-1
DNA: TGCGCCAGCAGCCCAAGGGCGACTAGCACAGATACGCAGTATTTT
CDR3: CASSPRATSTDTQYF

D: -
size: many
length: 16
J: TRBJ1-2
V: TRBV9
DNA: TGTGCCAGCAGCGTAGGGCCCGGCCCTTCGAACTATGGCTACACCTTC
CDR3: CASSVGPGPSNYGYTF

D: TRBD1
size: -
length: 14
J: TRBJ1-3
V: TRBV10-3
DNA: TGTGCCATCAGTAGGGACAGCTCTGGAAACACCATATATTTT
CDR3: CAISRDSSGNTIYF

D: -
size: few
length: 14
J: TRBJ2-5
V: TRBV5-1
DNA: TGCGCCAGCAGCTTGACCCCCCGCGAGGAGACCCAGTACTTC
CDR3: CASSLTPREETQYF

D: -
size: many
length: 12
J: TRBJ1-5
V: TRBV20-1
DNA: TGCAGTGCTAGAGAAGGGTATCAGCCCCAGCATTTT
CDR3: CSAREGYQPQHF

D: -
size: few
length: 16
J: TRBJ1-1
V: TRBV7-9
DNA: TGTGCCAGCAGCCGATTAAATAGGGGTTGGGGCACTGAAGCTTTCTTT
CDR3: CASSRLNRGWGTEAFF

D: TRBD1
size: few
length: 14
J: TRBJ2-3
V: TRBV7-7
DNA: TGTGCCAGCAGCTTGGACAGGTCGGGGGATACGCAGTATTTT
CDR3: CASSLDRSGDTQYF

D: TRBD1
size: -
length: 14
J: TRBJ2-1
V: TRBV7-2
DNA: TGTGCCACGCTCCGGGACAGCTCCTACAATGAGCAGTTCTTC
CDR3: CATLRDSSYNEQFF

D: TRBD2
size: many
length: 17
J: TRBJ2-1
V: TRBV12-3/TRBV12-4
DNA: TGTGCCAGCAGTCCCTGGGCGGGGGGGACCTACTACAATGAGCAGTTCTTC
CDR3: CASSPWAGGTYYNEQFF

D: -
size: many
length: 16
J: TRBJ1-2
V: TRBV7-2
DNA: TGTGCCAGCAGCTTGTCTTCCATCGTAACTAACTATGGCTACACCTTC
CDR3: CASSLSSIVTNYGYTF

D: TRBD1
size: -
length: 15
J: TRBJ1-6
V: TRBV12-3/TRBV12-4
DNA: TGTGCCAGCAGAATTAGGGGACAGGATAAGTCACCCCTCCACTTT
CDR3: CASRIRGQDKSPLHF

D: TRBD2
size: many
length: 18
J: TRBJ2-5
V: TRBV24-1
DNA: TGTGCCACCAGTGGCCCGACCCTACTAGCGGGGTACCAAGAGACCCAGTACTTC
CDR3: CATSGPTLLAGYQETQYF

D: TRBD1
size: -
length: 16
J: TRBJ2-4
V: TRBV5-1
DNA: TGCGCCAGCAGCCCCGGGACAGGGGCAGCCAAAAACATTCAGTACTTC
CDR3: CASSPGTGAAKNIQYF

D: TRBD1
size: -
length: 15
J: TRBJ2-5
V: TRBV7-8
DNA: TGTGCCAGCAGCCTGGAAGGACAGGGACGTGGGACCCAGTACTTC
CDR3: CASSLEGQGRGTQYF

D: TRBD1
size: few
length: 14
J: TRBJ1-2
V: TRBV6-1
DNA: TGTGCCAGCAGGAGACAGGGCGCTAACTATGGCTACACCTTC
CDR3: CASRRQGANYGYTF

D: -
size: -
length: 15
J: TRBJ1-1
V: TRBV15
DNA: TGTGCCACCAGCGGGAGGGGGTCCCCGGGGACTGAAGCTTTCTTT
CDR3: CATSGRGSPGTEAFF

D: -
size: many
length: 13
J: TRBJ2-3
V: TRBV7-8
DNA: TGTGCCAGCAGGATGTCTCTGGCAGATACGCAGTATTTT
CDR3: CASRMSLADTQYF